These 5 T cell receptor beta chains came from one sample sequenced in a study of CD8 T cells in Susac syndrome. RNA in amounts of 0.5 to 1 ug was reverse transcribed with random hexamers. TCRdb re-derived calls from the immunoSEQ multiplex PCR reads in MiXCR, one entry per CDR3 protein. The data contain more than 150,000 distinct CDR3 sequences, around 95% of them singletons. The sequencing sample was made of CD4+ T cells from PBMCs. Source of these receptors: a human donor with Susac syndrome.

The rearrangement links TRBV5-1 to TRBJ1-5; no clear D. The CDR3 is 15 residues long. V dropped 4 bases and J dropped 0 bases, with 11 bases sitting between them. Germline CDR1 and CDR2: SGHRS and YFSETQ. The CDR3 protein is CASSPWGDSNQPQHF. The CDR3 bases are TGCGCCAGCAGCCCTTGGGGTGATAGCAATCAGCCCCAGCATTTT.

This clonotype was counted once. The chain links TRBV7-3 to TRBJ1-1; D is undetermined. Germline CDR1 and CDR2: SGHTA and FQGTGA. V lost 5 bases and J lost 1, with 8 bases in between. The CDR3 is 13 residues long. Here the CDR3 DNA reads TGTGCCAGCAGCCCAACAAAGAACACTGAAGCTTTCTTT. It codes for CASSPTKNTEAFF.

V gene TRBV14 combines with J gene TRBJ2-5; 12 bases match TRBD2. The ends lost 4 bases at V and 5 bases at J; junction bases unmatched: 14. Germline assignment: CDR1 SGHDN and CDR2 FVKESK. The CDR3 is 18 amino acids. CDR3 residues: CASSRLIRTSGDEETQYF. The CDR3 coding sequence is TGTGCCAGCAGCCGCCTAATAAGGACTAGCGGGGATGAGGAGACCCAGTACTTC.

The chain links TRBV27 to TRBJ2-7; D tentatively fits TRBD1 or TRBD2 (5 bases each). The CDR3 has 14 residues. The V end lost 6 bases, the J end lost 3 bases, and 15 bases lay between the germline ends. The V gene's germline CDR1 is MNHEY and CDR2 SMNVEV (reference sequence). CDR3 sequence (DNA): TGTGCCAGCAGCGTGGGGGACGGCCGCTACGAGCAGTACTTC. Translation: CASSVGDGRYEQYF.

This clonotype was observed a single time. CDR3 in amino acids: CAWSRNLAKGFF. The DNA of the CDR3 is TGTGCCTGGAGTCGTAATCTGGCTAAAGGGTTCTTC. The chain recombines TRBV30 with TRBJ2-1; the D is unclear. The CDR3 contains 12 residues. V shed 2 bases and J shed 15 bases, with 17 bases lying between them. Per germline, CDR1 GTSNPN and CDR2 SVGIG (reference sequence).